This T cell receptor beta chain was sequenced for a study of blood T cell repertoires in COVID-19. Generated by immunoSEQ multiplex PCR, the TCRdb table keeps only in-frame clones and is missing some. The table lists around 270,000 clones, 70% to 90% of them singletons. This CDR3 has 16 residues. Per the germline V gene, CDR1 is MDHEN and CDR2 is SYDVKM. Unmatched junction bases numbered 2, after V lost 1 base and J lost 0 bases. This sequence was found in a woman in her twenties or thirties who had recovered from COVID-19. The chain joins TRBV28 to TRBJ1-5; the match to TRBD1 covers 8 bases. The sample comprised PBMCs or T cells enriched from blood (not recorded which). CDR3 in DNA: TGTGCCAGCAGTTTATTAGGACAGGGTAGCAATCAGCCCCAGCATTTT. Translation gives CASSLLGQGSNQPQHF.